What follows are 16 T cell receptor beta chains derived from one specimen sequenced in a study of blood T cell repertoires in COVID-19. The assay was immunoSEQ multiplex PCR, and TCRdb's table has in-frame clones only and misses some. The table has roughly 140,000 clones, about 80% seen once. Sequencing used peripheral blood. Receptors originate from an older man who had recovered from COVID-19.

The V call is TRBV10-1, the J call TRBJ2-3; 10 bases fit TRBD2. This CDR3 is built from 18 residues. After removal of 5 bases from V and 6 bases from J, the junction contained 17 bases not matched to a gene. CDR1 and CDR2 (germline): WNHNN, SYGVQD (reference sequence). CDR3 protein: CASSPTPRLAGPRDTQYF. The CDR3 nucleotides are TGCGCCAGCAGTCCCACCCCAAGACTAGCGGGTCCAAGGGATACGCAGTATTTT.

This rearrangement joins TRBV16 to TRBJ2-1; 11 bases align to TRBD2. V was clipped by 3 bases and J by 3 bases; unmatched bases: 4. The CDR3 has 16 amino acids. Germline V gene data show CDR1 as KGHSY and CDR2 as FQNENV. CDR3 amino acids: CASSHSGLADYNEQFF. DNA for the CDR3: TGTGCCAGCAGCCATTCGGGACTAGCGGACTACAATGAGCAGTTCTTC.

As DNA, the CDR3 is TGCGCCAGCAGCTATTCTAGCGGGTCCTACGAGCAGTACTTC. This encodes CASSYSSGSYEQYF. This chain links TRBV5-1 with TRBJ2-7; 8 bases align to TRBD2. With V trimmed by 3 bases and J by 1 base, 3 bases remained unmatched. Germline V gene data show CDR1 as SGHRS and CDR2 as YFSETQ. CDR3 length: 14 residues.

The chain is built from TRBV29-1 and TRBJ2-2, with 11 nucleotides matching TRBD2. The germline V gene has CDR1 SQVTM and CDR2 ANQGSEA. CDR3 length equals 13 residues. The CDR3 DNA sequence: TGCGGCGGGACTAGCGGGAACACCGGGGAGCTGTTTTTT. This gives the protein CGGTSGNTGELFF.

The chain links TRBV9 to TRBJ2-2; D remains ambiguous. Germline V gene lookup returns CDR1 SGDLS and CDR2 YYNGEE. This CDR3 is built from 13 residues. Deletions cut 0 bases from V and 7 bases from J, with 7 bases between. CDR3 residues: CASSVAIIGELFF. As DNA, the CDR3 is TGTGCCAGCAGCGTAGCTATTATCGGGGAGCTGTTTTTT.

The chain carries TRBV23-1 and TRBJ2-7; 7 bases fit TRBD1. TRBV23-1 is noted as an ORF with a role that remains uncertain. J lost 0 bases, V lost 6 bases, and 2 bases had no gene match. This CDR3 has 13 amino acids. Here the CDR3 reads CASRQGVSYEQYF. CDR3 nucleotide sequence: TGCGCCAGCAGGCAGGGGGTCTCCTACGAGCAGTACTTC.

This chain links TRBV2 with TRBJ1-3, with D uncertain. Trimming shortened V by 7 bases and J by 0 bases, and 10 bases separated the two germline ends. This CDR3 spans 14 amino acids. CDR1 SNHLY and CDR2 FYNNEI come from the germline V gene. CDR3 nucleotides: TGTGCCAGCATCCCCGAGGTCTCTGGAAACACCATATATTTT. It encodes CASIPEVSGNTIYF.

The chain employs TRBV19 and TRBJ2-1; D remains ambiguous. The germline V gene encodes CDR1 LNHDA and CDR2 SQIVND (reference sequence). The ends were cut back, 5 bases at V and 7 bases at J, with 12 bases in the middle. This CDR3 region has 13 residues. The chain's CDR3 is CASSHGVGNEQFF. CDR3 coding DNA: TGTGCCAGTAGTCATGGAGTCGGTAATGAGCAGTTCTTC.

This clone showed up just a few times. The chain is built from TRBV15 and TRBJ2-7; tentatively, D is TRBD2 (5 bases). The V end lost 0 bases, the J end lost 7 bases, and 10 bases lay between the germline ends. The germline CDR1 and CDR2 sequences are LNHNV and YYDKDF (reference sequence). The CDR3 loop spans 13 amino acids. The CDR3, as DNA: TGTGCCACCAGCAGAGATTGGGCGGGTGAGCAGTACTTC. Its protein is CATSRDWAGEQYF.

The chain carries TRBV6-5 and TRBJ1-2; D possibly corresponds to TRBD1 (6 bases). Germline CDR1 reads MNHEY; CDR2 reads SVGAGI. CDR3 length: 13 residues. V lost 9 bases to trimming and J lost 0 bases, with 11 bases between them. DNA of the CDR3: TGTGCCAGTACAGGGAACTCTAACTATGGCTACACCTTC. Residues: CASTGNSNYGYTF.

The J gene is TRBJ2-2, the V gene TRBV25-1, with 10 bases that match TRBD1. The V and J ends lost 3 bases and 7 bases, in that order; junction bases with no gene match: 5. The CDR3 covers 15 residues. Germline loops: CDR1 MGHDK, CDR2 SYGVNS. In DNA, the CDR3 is TGTGCCAGCAGTGACGACAGGGGGCCGGTCGGGGAGCTGTTTTTT. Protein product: CASSDDRGPVGELFF.

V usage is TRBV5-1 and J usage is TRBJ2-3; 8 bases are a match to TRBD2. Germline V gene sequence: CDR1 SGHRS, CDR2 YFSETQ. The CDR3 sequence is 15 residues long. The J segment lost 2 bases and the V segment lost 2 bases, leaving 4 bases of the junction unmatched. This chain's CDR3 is CASSFTSGNTDTQYF. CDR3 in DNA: TGCGCCAGCAGCTTTACTAGCGGTAACACAGATACGCAGTATTTT. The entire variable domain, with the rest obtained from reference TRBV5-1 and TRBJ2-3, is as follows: KAGVTQTPRYLIKTRGQQVTLSCSPISGHRSVSWYQQTPGQGLQFLFEYFSETQRNKGNFPGRFSGRQFSNSRSEMNVSTLELGDSALYLCASSFTSGNTDTQYFGPGTRLTVL.

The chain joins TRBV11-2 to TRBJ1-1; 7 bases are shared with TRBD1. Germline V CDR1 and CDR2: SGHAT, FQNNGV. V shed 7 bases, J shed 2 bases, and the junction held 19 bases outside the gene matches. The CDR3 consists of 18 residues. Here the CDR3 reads CASTPGWRGREDNTEAFF. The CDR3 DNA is TGTGCCAGCACCCCCGGTTGGAGGGGGCGCGAGGATAACACTGAAGCTTTCTTT.

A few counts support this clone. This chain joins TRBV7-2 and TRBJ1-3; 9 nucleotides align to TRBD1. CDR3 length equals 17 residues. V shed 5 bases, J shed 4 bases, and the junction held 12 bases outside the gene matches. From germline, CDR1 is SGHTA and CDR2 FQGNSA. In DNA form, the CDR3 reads TGTGCCAGCAGCCGCTATCAAACAGGGGGCGAGGGAAACACCATATATTTT. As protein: CASSRYQTGGEGNTIYF.

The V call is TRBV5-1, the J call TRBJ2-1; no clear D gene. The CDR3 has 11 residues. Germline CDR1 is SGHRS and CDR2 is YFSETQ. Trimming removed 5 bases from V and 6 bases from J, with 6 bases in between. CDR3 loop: CASRSVNEQFF. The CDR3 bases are TGCGCCAGCAGATCCGTCAATGAGCAGTTCTTC.

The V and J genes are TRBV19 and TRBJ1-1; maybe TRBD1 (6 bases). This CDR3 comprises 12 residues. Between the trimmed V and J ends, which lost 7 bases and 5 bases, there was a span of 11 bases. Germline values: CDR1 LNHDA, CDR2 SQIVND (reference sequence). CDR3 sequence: CASNKGGTEAFF. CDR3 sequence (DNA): TGTGCCAGTAACAAGGGGGGGACTGAAGCTTTCTTT.